These 30 T cell receptor beta chains originate from one sample sequenced in a study of blood T cell repertoires in COVID-19. Data came from immunoSEQ multiplex PCR; TCRdb stores just in-frame clones and leaves some out. This table holds around 380,000 clones, roughly 86% found once. Material for sequencing was peripheral blood. Every receptor here comes from a human donor with acute or convalescent COVID-19. The donor label of this sample is uncertain.

This clone was seen ten or more times. The rearrangement joins TRBV30 to TRBJ1-3; no clear D gene. Per germline, CDR1 GTSNPN and CDR2 SVGIG (reference sequence). This CDR3 contains 14 residues. The V end was cut by 0 bases, the J end by 0 bases, with 6 bases between. For the CDR3, the DNA is TGTGCCTGGAGTGTACATCGCTCTGGAAACACCATATATTTT. Amino acids: CAWSVHRSGNTIYF.

This chain joins TRBV10-2 and TRBJ2-5; D is ambiguous. V lost 0 bases to trimming and J lost 4 bases, with 6 bases between them. The germline gives CDR1 WSHSY, CDR2 SAAADI. The CDR3 extends over 13 amino acids. CDR3 loop: CASSESRLETQYF. CDR3 DNA sequence: TGCGCCAGCAGTGAGTCCCGTTTAGAGACCCAGTACTTC.

Only a few counts were recorded for this clone. The chain joins TRBV12-5 to TRBJ1-2; a weak D match, TRBD1 (6 bases). Trimming cost V 1 base and J 0 bases, with 12 bases left between them. The CDR3 is made up of 16 amino acids. Germline lookup yields CDR1 LGHNT and CDR2 FRNRAP. The CDR3 nucleotides read TGTGCTAGTGGTTTGGCCTGGGGGCTCCCTAACTATGGCTACACCTTC. As protein: CASGLAWGLPNYGYTF.

This clone was observed at least ten times. The chain links TRBV7-9 to TRBJ1-2, with D unclear. Germline CDR1 is SEHNR and CDR2 is FQNEAQ (reference sequence). Deletions cut 10 bases from V and 8 bases from J, with 14 bases between. This CDR3 has 11 residues. In nucleotides, the CDR3 is TGTGCCACAGCGACTGAACTCGGCTACACCTTC. Translating gives CATATELGYTF.

This clone has just a few counts. The chain recombines TRBV9 with TRBJ2-7, with D possibly TRBD2 on 5 matching bases. This CDR3 has 13 residues. V was clipped by 5 bases and J by 0 bases, with 9 bases between them. The germline CDR1 and CDR2 sequences are SGDLS and YYNGEE. The DNA for the CDR3 is TGTGCCAGCAGTCTAGCCGTCTCCTACGAGCAGTACTTC. Protein: CASSLAVSYEQYF. The entire variable domain, with the rest obtained from reference TRBV9 and TRBJ2-7, is as follows: DSGVTQTPKHLITATGQRVTLRCSPRSGDLSVYWYQQSLDQGLQFLIQYYNGEERAKGNILERFSAQQFPDLHSELNLSSLELGDSALYFCASSLAVSYEQYFGPGTRLTVT.

The chain carries TRBV21-1 and TRBJ1-1. TRBV21-1 is a listed pseudogene. There are 11 residues in the CDR3. In nucleotides, the CDR3 is TGTGCCAGCAGCAATCCCGGGATGGGTTTCTTT. It codes for CASSNPGMGFF.

This clone has more than one count but fewer than ten. The V gene is TRBV20-1, the J gene TRBJ2-7; D possibly corresponds to TRBD1 (6 bases). V was trimmed by 8 bases and J by 3 bases, leaving 11 bases between them. Germline V gene data show CDR1 as DFQATT and CDR2 as SNEGSKA (reference sequence). The CDR3 covers 11 residues. The CDR3 protein is CSSNRVYEQYF. The CDR3, as DNA: TGCAGTTCTAACAGGGTCTACGAGCAGTACTTC.

The genes are TRBV9 and TRBJ2-5; 9 bases match TRBD2. CDR1 and CDR2 from the germline V gene are SGDLS and YYNGEE. Trimming took 0 bases from V and 2 from J; bases not matched to a gene: 5. The CDR3 runs 16 residues. CDR3 sequence (DNA): TGTGCCAGCAGCGTAGGACCTAGCGGGGCTCAAGAGACCCAGTACTTC. This codes for CASSVGPSGAQETQYF.

This chain connects TRBV27 to TRBJ1-2, with 7 positions matching TRBD1. The CDR3 covers 12 residues. Germline CDR1 MNHEY, CDR2 SMNVEV (reference sequence). The junction had 3 bases not matched to a gene; V was cut back by 7 bases and J by 4 bases. The CDR3 is CASKGTAYGYTF. DNA for the CDR3: TGTGCCAGCAAGGGGACAGCCTATGGCTACACCTTC.

This CDR3 reads CASQRTGGRELFF. The CDR3 nucleotides are TGTGCCAGCCAAAGGACAGGTGGCCGGGAGCTGTTTTTT. The chain carries TRBV24-1 and TRBJ2-2; the match to TRBD1 covers 7 bases. The V gene's germline CDR1 is KGHDR and CDR2 SFDVKD. The CDR3 length is 13 residues. J was trimmed by 9 bases and V by 11 bases; bases with no gene match: 11.

This clone was detected once. The CDR3 DNA follows: TGTGCCAGCAGCTTAGGGACAGATTTCTCCTACGAGCAGTACTTC. Its protein product is CASSLGTDFSYEQYF. The rearrangement uses TRBV5-4 and TRBJ2-7; 7 positions match TRBD1. Germline CDR1 and CDR2: SGHNT and YYREEE (reference sequence). V lost 2 bases and J lost 0; bases outside the gene matches: 5. This CDR3 has 15 amino acids.

In its sample, this clone was seen a few times. The rearrangement links TRBV7-9 to TRBJ2-1; D ambiguous. V lost 5 bases and J 6 bases, leaving 20 bases between the germline ends. Per the germline V gene, CDR1 is SEHNR and CDR2 is FQNEAQ (reference sequence). There are 16 residues in the CDR3. DNA of the CDR3: TGTGCCAGCAGCCCGCCGCCACGGGTGGTATCCAATGAGCAGTTCTTC. Protein product: CASSPPPRVVSNEQFF.

The table lists this clone with a count of one. The chain couples TRBV6-5 to TRBJ2-7; D gene ambiguous. This CDR3 contains 11 residues. Germline CDR1 reads MNHEY; CDR2 reads SVGAGI. Trimming left V 6 bases short and J 6 bases short, with 9 bases between. CDR3 DNA sequence: TGTGCCAGCAGCTTCGTAGCCGAGCAGTACTTC. It yields the protein CASSFVAEQYF.

V and J are TRBV5-6 and TRBJ1-2; a possible D gene is TRBD1 (5 bases). This CDR3 contains 14 residues. V was pared by 7 bases and J by 1 base, with 14 bases between. The germline gives CDR1 SGHDT, CDR2 YYEEEE. The CDR3 loop is CASDSRAVNYGYTF. DNA for the CDR3: TGTGCCAGCGACAGCCGTGCTGTTAACTATGGCTACACCTTC.

The chain has TRBV6-6 and TRBJ1-1; D remains unclear. This CDR3 has 11 amino acids. V was shortened by 7 bases and J by 10 bases, with 13 bases between the two germline ends. Germline CDR1 is MNHNY and CDR2 is SVGAGI (reference sequence). This chain's CDR3 is CASIRRGPAFF. As DNA, the CDR3 is TGTGCCAGCATTAGACGTGGGCCAGCTTTCTTT.

The rearrangement uses TRBV6-1 and TRBJ2-7, with 10 positions matching TRBD1. This CDR3 has 15 residues. V was pared by 3 bases and J by 4 bases, with 6 bases of the junction left unmatched. Germline V gene data show CDR1 as MNHNS and CDR2 as SASEGT. The CDR3 is CASSDPGQGWYEQYF. DNA of the CDR3: TGTGCCAGCAGTGACCCGGGACAGGGGTGGTACGAGCAGTACTTC.

This clone appeared a single time. J is TRBJ1-5 and V is TRBV29-1; no reliable D call. The V end lost 6 bases, the J end lost 0 bases, and 6 bases lay between the germline ends. Per the germline V gene, CDR1 is SQVTM and CDR2 is ANQGSEA. This CDR3 contains 12 residues. CDR3 sequence (DNA): TGCAGCGTCCAGATTAGCAATCAGCCCCAGCATTTT. Amino acid sequence: CSVQISNQPQHF.

The V gene is TRBV19, the J gene TRBJ1-5; D gene ambiguous. The germline CDR1 and CDR2 sequences are LNHDA and SQIVND (reference sequence). The CDR3 loop spans 13 amino acids. Between the trimmed V and J ends, which lost 5 bases and 4 bases, there was a span of 9 bases. CDR3 loop: CASSVRFNQPQHF. The CDR3 nucleotides read TGTGCCAGTAGTGTCAGATTTAATCAGCCCCAGCATTTT.

This clone was recorded once. This sequence joins TRBV27 and TRBJ1-1; a weak D match, TRBD1 (6 bases). This CDR3 has 15 amino acids. V lost 5 bases and J lost 4, with 17 bases in between. Germline CDR1 MNHEY, CDR2 SMNVEV (reference sequence). This CDR3 is CASSPPRGGLTEAFF. The CDR3 DNA sequence: TGTGCCAGCAGTCCCCCCCGGGGGGGCCTCACTGAAGCTTTCTTT.

The sample holds many counts of this clone. The V and J genes are TRBV30 and TRBJ2-2; D is possibly TRBD1 (5 bases). The CDR3 sequence is 15 residues long. The V end lost 0 bases, the J end lost 3 bases, and 11 bases lay between the germline ends. Germline V gene lookup returns CDR1 GTSNPN and CDR2 SVGIG (reference sequence). This CDR3 reads CAWSVIGVDTGELFF. The CDR3 nucleotides are TGTGCCTGGAGTGTAATAGGGGTGGACACCGGGGAGCTGTTTTTT.

The chain uses TRBV30 and TRBJ1-2, with D possibly TRBD1 on 5 matching bases. In germline, CDR1 is GTSNPN, CDR2 SVGIG (reference sequence). The CDR3 has 15 residues. Trimming took off 0 bases at V and 4 bases at J, with 15 bases between the two ends. This CDR3 is CAWSVGLRGLYGYTF. Written as DNA, the CDR3 is TGTGCCTGGAGTGTAGGCCTACGGGGACTCTATGGCTACACCTTC.

J is TRBJ1-6 and V is TRBV5-1, with 8 bases lining up with TRBD1. Per the germline V gene, CDR1 is SGHRS and CDR2 is YFSETQ. The V gene end was trimmed by 4 bases and the J gene end by 9 bases; junction bases not matched to a gene: 12. The CDR3 totals 16 residues. The CDR3 sequence is CASSNRGQGVSSPLHF. CDR3 nucleotides: TGCGCCAGCAGCAACCGAGGACAGGGTGTTAGTTCACCCCTCCACTTT.

The V and J genes are TRBV30 and TRBJ1-5; weak D call: TRBD1 (5 bases). From germline, CDR1 is GTSNPN and CDR2 SVGIG (reference sequence). The V end was cut by 2 bases, the J end by 7 bases, with 15 bases between. The CDR3 spans 14 residues. CDR3 loop: CAWSKGLSGQPQHF. DNA for the CDR3: TGTGCCTGGAGTAAGGGACTTTCGGGCCAGCCCCAGCATTTT.

The chain employs TRBV7-9 and TRBJ1-5, with a possible D match to TRBD1 (6 bases). The V end lost 0 bases, the J end lost 15 bases, and 15 bases lay between the germline ends. CDR1 and CDR2 from the germline V gene are SEHNR and FQNEAQ (reference sequence). CDR3 size: 13 residues. The CDR3 protein is CASSLAPGTGLHF. The DNA of the CDR3 is TGTGCCAGCAGCTTAGCCCCCGGAACAGGGTTGCATTTT.

The rearrangement uses TRBV2 and TRBJ1-1; 8 bases line up with TRBD1. Germline V gene sequence: CDR1 SNHLY, CDR2 FYNNEI. The V segment lost 6 bases and the J segment 5 bases; nucleotides outside the gene matches: 8. The CDR3 sequence is 14 residues long. CDR3 sequence reads: CASRGTGGRTEAFF. DNA of the CDR3: TGTGCCAGCAGAGGGACAGGCGGGCGAACTGAAGCTTTCTTT.

The chain links TRBV18 to TRBJ1-5, with D unclear. V was pared by 6 bases and J by 0 bases, with 9 bases between. The CDR3 is 14 amino acids. Germline V gene data show CDR1 as KGHSH and CDR2 as LQKENI. CDR3 sequence: CASSGPNSNQPQHF. For the CDR3, the DNA is TGTGCCAGCTCTGGTCCTAATAGCAATCAGCCCCAGCATTTT.

The V gene is TRBV28, the J gene TRBJ1-3; unclear D gene. This CDR3 comprises 13 residues. The germline gives CDR1 MDHEN, CDR2 SYDVKM. The ends were cut back, 5 bases at V and 1 base at J, with 6 bases in the middle. Here the CDR3 DNA reads TGTGCCAGCAGTCAGGCTTCTGGAAACACCATATATTTT. Encoded protein: CASSQASGNTIYF. Filled out from reference TRBV28 and TRBJ1-3, the complete variable domain reads DVKVTQSSRYLVKRTGEKVFLECVQDMDHENMFWYRQDPGLGLRLIYFSYDVKMKEKGDIPEGYSVSREKKERFSLILESASTNQTSMYLCASSQASGNTIYFGEGSWLTVV.

The V call is TRBV6-5, the J call TRBJ1-2; 9 bases align to TRBD1. The junction had 9 bases not matched to a gene; V was cut back by 8 bases and J by 8 bases. CDR3 size: 13 residues. Germline values: CDR1 MNHEY, CDR2 SVGAGI. CDR3 DNA: TGTGCCAGCGCCCTACAGGGGGCATGGGGCTACACCTTC. This sequence encodes CASALQGAWGYTF.

The chain has TRBV10-1 and TRBJ1-1; TRBD1 is a possible D gene (6 bases). The CDR3 covers 15 residues. Germline V gene data show CDR1 as WNHNN and CDR2 as SYGVQD (reference sequence). Trimming removed 5 bases at V and 5 bases at J, with 18 bases between. As DNA, the CDR3 is TGCGCCAGCAGTAACCTCAGGGGACGACGAACTGAAGCTTTCTTT. It is translated as CASSNLRGRRTEAFF.

V and J are TRBV11-2 and TRBJ1-1, with D maybe TRBD1 (5 bases). CDR1 SGHAT and CDR2 FQNNGV come from the germline V gene. V was cut by 2 bases and J by 4 bases, with 14 bases left in between. The CDR3 loop spans 15 amino acids. For the CDR3, the DNA is TGTGCCAGCAGCTTACTCGGGGGTCGGGGCACTGAAGCTTTCTTT. It encodes CASSLLGGRGTEAFF.